The present entry profiles one T cell receptor (beta chain) with its context. Its antigen remains unknown. This sample stems from a study of cytomegalovirus exposure and HLA in healthy donors. Findings and caveats of the study: The CMV antigen specificity of three CMV-associated chains was confirmed through in vitro analysis.

This CDR3 region has 15 residues. Trimming took off 3 bases at V and 2 bases at J, with 14 bases between the two ends. The germline gives CDR1 SGHVS, CDR2 FQNEAQ. Data came from immunoSEQ multiplex PCR; TCRdb stores just in-frame clones and leaves some out. The table shows some 130,000 clones, with approximately 82% occurring only once. The clonotype comes from a man between 25 and 39 years old in good health and CMV-seropositive. The chain employs TRBV7-8 and TRBJ2-7; D remains ambiguous. The sequenced sample was PBMCs. This CDR3 is CASSFRHQKTYEQYF. The CDR3 region has the DNA TGTGCCAGCAGCTTCAGACACCAAAAAACCTACGAGCAGTACTTC.